Listed below are T cell receptor beta chains from one sample, sequenced in a study of T cells in narcolepsy. Profiled with immunoSEQ multiplex PCR; TCRdb holds only in-frame clones, not every one. The data show roughly 35,000 clones, about 85% seen once. The source material was CD45RA- memory CD4+ T cells from PBMCs. The source of these receptors is a human donor with narcolepsy. Both conserved end residues are part of each CDR3. Each record gives: CDR3 protein, CDR3 DNA, CDR3 length, V gene, J gene, clone size, D gene. A D gene is named only where the DNA matches it firmly. A clone size is listed for some rows: how often the clone was seen (once, few, many), or a class if it is expanded.

CASSPQGRGTEAFF	TGTGCCAGTTCTCCTCAGGGTCGAGGCACTGAAGCTTTCTTT	14	TRBV25-1	TRBJ1-1	.	.
CASSLVGGNTEAFF	TGTGCCAGCAGCTTAGTAGGGGGGAACACTGAAGCTTTCTTT	14	TRBV11-2	TRBJ1-1	once	.
CASSIDRTGGGSPLHF	TGTGCCAGTAGTATAGACCGGACAGGGGGCGGTTCACCCCTCCACTTT	16	TRBV19	TRBJ1-6	.	TRBD1
CASSSRPGQGQGYTF	TGTGCCAGCAGCTCACGACCGGGACAAGGACAGGGCTACACCTTC	15	TRBV11-3	TRBJ1-2	.	.
CASSPGQGVPNEQFF	TGTGCCAGCAGCCCGGGACAGGGGGTTCCCAATGAGCAGTTCTTC	15	TRBV7-7	TRBJ2-1	.	TRBD1
CASSVLAASGELFF	TGTGCCAGCAGTGTACTAGCGGCGTCCGGGGAGCTGTTTTTT	14	TRBV2	TRBJ2-2	.	TRBD2
CASSKDTNNYGYTF	TGTGCCAGCAGCAAAGACACAAATAACTATGGCTACACCTTC	14	TRBV5-5	TRBJ1-2	.	.
CASSDRQGKSYEQYF	TGTGCCAGCAGTGATCGACAGGGGAAATCCTACGAGCAGTACTTC	15	TRBV6-4	TRBJ2-7	few	TRBD1
CAWSVGTSIETQYF	TGTGCCTGGAGTGTAGGGACTAGCATCGAGACCCAGTACTTC	14	TRBV30	TRBJ2-5	.	TRBD2
CASSYGRNQPQHF	TGTGCCAGCAGTTACGGAAGGAATCAGCCCCAGCATTTT	13	TRBV6-5	TRBJ1-5	.	.
CASSAVSPGAATDTQYF	TGTGCCAGCAGTGCCGTAAGTCCAGGGGCGGCCACAGATACGCAGTATTTT	17	TRBV7-6	TRBJ2-3	.	.
CASSHTQGNTEAFF	TGCGCCAGCAGCCACACACAGGGGAACACTGAAGCTTTCTTT	14	TRBV4-3	TRBJ1-1	.	.
CASSVAGESNSPLHF	TGTGCCAGCAGTGTGGCAGGGGAGAGTAATTCACCCCTTCACTTT	15	TRBV27	TRBJ1-6	.	.
CASSVTGDSNTEAFF	TGTGCCAGCAGCGTAACAGGGGATTCTAACACTGAAGCTTTCTTT	15	TRBV9	TRBJ1-1	medium-sized	TRBD1
CASSLRPPNSYNEQFF	TGTGCCAGCAGCTTAAGGCCGCCTAACTCCTACAATGAGCAGTTCTTC	16	TRBV7-9	TRBJ2-1	.	.
CASSQASGGYEQYF	TGTGCCAGCAGCCAAGCCTCGGGTGGCTACGAGCAGTACTTC	14	TRBV14	TRBJ2-7	once	.
CASSIEARGGTEAFF	TGTGCCAGTAGTATAGAAGCCAGGGGTGGCACTGAAGCTTTCTTT	15	TRBV19	TRBJ1-1	.	.
CARGSANYGYTF	TGTGCCAGGGGGAGCGCTAACTATGGCTACACCTTC	12	TRBV2	TRBJ1-2	.	.
CASSPPGTASLYTQYF	TGTGCCAGCTCACCACCAGGGACGGCATCGCTATATACGCAGTATTTT	16	TRBV18	TRBJ2-3	.	.
CASSFGGSGANVLTF	TGCGCCAGCAGCTTTGGGGGTTCTGGGGCCAACGTCCTGACTTTC	15	TRBV5-1	TRBJ2-6	.	.
CASSLAARGYNEQFF	TGCGCCAGCAGCTTGGCGGCTAGGGGCTACAATGAGCAGTTCTTC	15	TRBV5-1	TRBJ2-1	.	.
CASSLSETALKSGNTIYF	TGTGCCAGCAGTTTATCGGAGACAGCTCTCAAATCTGGAAACACCATATATTTT	18	TRBV27	TRBJ1-3	.	.
CSVGQGRVTEAFF	TGCAGCGTCGGTCAGGGGCGGGTCACTGAAGCTTTCTTT	13	TRBV29-1	TRBJ1-1	.	.